The 19 T cell receptor beta chains listed next were all sequenced from one sample in a study of cytomegalovirus exposure and HLA in healthy donors. Profiled with immunoSEQ multiplex PCR; TCRdb holds only in-frame clones, not every one. The sample has around 220,000 clones, approximately 88% seen once. Sequencing was done on a sample of PBMCs. All receptors come from a woman in her twenties or thirties in good health and CMV-seropositive.

The V gene is TRBV25-1, the J gene TRBJ2-2; possibly TRBD2 for D (6 bases). The CDR3 has 14 residues. Germline V lookup: CDR1 MGHDK, CDR2 SYGVNS. Between the trimmed V and J ends, which lost 2 bases and 4 bases, there was a span of 8 bases. CDR3 DNA: TGTGCCAGCAGTGAACTGGGGGGCACCGGGGAGCTGTTTTTT. Amino acid sequence: CASSELGGTGELFF.

The rearrangement links TRBV2 to TRBJ1-2; TRBD1 is a possible D gene (5 bases). With 3 bases removed from V and 4 bases from J, the gap between germline ends came to 9 bases. The CDR3 spans 13 residues. CDR1 and CDR2 (germline): SNHLY, FYNNEI. CDR3 sequence: CASSDRAPYGYTF. The CDR3 nucleotides read TGTGCCAGCAGTGACAGGGCGCCCTATGGCTACACCTTC. Filled out from reference TRBV2 and TRBJ1-2, the complete variable domain reads EPEVTQTPSHQVTQMGQEVILRCVPISNHLYFYWYRQILGQKVEFLVSFYNNEISEKSEIFDDQFSVERPDGSNFTLKIRSTKLEDSAMYFCASSDRAPYGYTFGSGTRLTVV.

CDR3 coding DNA: TGTGCCAGCAGTTCGGACAGGGGGCGGCCTGAAGCTTTCTTT. The encoded protein is CASSSDRGRPEAFF. The chain carries TRBV28 and TRBJ1-1; 11 bases are shared with TRBD1. CDR3 length: 14 residues. Germline-derived CDR1 and CDR2 are MDHEN and SYDVKM. Trimming took 4 bases from V and 6 from J; bases not matched to a gene: 4.

V is TRBV10-1 and J is TRBJ2-3; TRBD2 is a possible D gene (5 bases). The CDR3 loop spans 14 amino acids. The V gene lost 3 bases and the J gene lost 5 bases, with 12 bases spanning the gap. Per germline, CDR1 WNHNN and CDR2 SYGVQD (reference sequence). The CDR3 protein is CASSENRGKDTQYF. CDR3 DNA: TGCGCCAGCAGTGAAAACCGGGGAAAAGATACGCAGTATTTT.

This clone was observed a few times. The chain combines TRBV7-2 with TRBJ2-1; 11 bases match TRBD1. This CDR3 spans 15 amino acids. Germline loops: CDR1 SGHTA, CDR2 FQGNSA. Unmatched junction bases numbered 11, after V lost 7 bases and J lost 9 bases. Here the CDR3 reads CASIRRDRGKGEQFF. DNA for the CDR3: TGTGCCAGCATACGCCGGGACAGGGGGAAAGGTGAGCAGTTCTTC. Based on the CDR3 plus reference TRBV7-2 and TRBJ2-1, the full variable domain is GAGVSQSPSNKVTEKGKDVELRCDPISGHTALYWYRQSLGQGLEFLIYFQGNSAPDKSGLPSDRFSAERTGGSVSTLTIQRTQQEDSAVYLCASIRRDRGKGEQFFGPGTRLTVL.

V is TRBV7-2 and J is TRBJ2-7, with a tentative D call TRBD1 (6 bases). Trimming removed 3 bases at V and 2 bases at J, with 14 bases between. The length of the CDR3 is 15 residues. CDR1 and CDR2 from the germline V gene are SGHTA and FQGNSA. The CDR3 nucleotides are TGTGCCAGCAGCTTCTCCTGGACAGTTACCTACGAGCAGTACTTC. Translated: CASSFSWTVTYEQYF.

The gene calls are TRBV5-6 and TRBJ1-5, with D tentatively TRBD1 (5 bases). Germline CDR1 reads SGHDT; CDR2 reads YYEEEE. The germline V and J ends were trimmed by 1 base and 3 bases, with 11 bases remaining between them. The CDR3 runs to 15 residues. This CDR3 is CASSLRQGVNQPQHF. CDR3 nucleotides: TGTGCCAGCAGCTTGCGGCAGGGAGTCAATCAGCCCCAGCATTTT.

The chain recombines TRBV9 with TRBJ2-1, with a possible D match to TRBD2 (5 bases). Germline assignment: CDR1 SGDLS and CDR2 YYNGEE. CDR3 length equals 16 residues. The ends were cut back, 4 bases at V and 2 bases at J, with 16 bases in the middle. The CDR3 nucleotides are TGTGCCAGCAGCTCCCCAGAGGGCATTCCCTACAATGAGCAGTTCTTC. Its protein is CASSSPEGIPYNEQFF.

The V and J genes are TRBV7-3 and TRBJ2-3; D is ambiguous. The CDR3 has 16 amino acids. Deletions cut 0 bases from V and 0 bases from J, with 10 bases between. Germline V gene lookup returns CDR1 SGHTA and CDR2 FQGTGA. CDR3 in DNA: TGTGCCAGCAGCTTAACACTTGGCCCTAGCACAGATACGCAGTATTTT. It yields the protein CASSLTLGPSTDTQYF.

This clone occurred many times. The V gene is TRBV6-5, the J gene TRBJ2-2; 10 bases fit TRBD2. CDR1 is MNHEY, CDR2 SVGAGI, per germline. The CDR3 has 14 amino acids. With V trimmed by 5 bases and J by 4 bases, 1 base remained unmatched. CDR3 DNA sequence: TGTGCCAGCAGTAGCGGGAGGGCCACCGGGGAGCTGTTTTTT. It specifies CASSSGRATGELFF.

This chain uses TRBV6-5 with TRBJ1-2; 7 nucleotides align to TRBD1. The germline CDR1 and CDR2 sequences are MNHEY and SVGAGI. The CDR3 runs to 13 residues. J was trimmed by 4 bases and V by 6 bases; bases with no gene match: 5. CDR3: CASRRDRRYGYTF. In DNA form, the CDR3 reads TGTGCCAGCAGACGGGACAGACGCTATGGCTACACCTTC.

J is TRBJ1-1 and V is TRBV20-1, with D hard to call. Germline V gene lookup returns CDR1 DFQATT and CDR2 SNEGSKA (reference sequence). The V end lost 3 bases, the J end lost 10 bases, and 12 bases lay between the germline ends. The length of the CDR3 is 11 residues. DNA of the CDR3: TGCAGTGCTAGGGTCATCTCATCAGCTTTCTTT. Protein: CSARVISSAFF.

This clone was counted between two and nine times. At one of its ends the junction is not consistent with the germline gene, which may arise from a read error. V gene TRBV7-7 combines with J gene TRBJ1-2; D is unresolved. From germline, CDR1 is SSHAT and CDR2 FNYEAQ (reference sequence). CDR3 length: 9 residues. Written as DNA, the CDR3 is TGTGCTAGCAGCTATGGCTACACCTTC. As protein: CASSYGYTF.

V usage is TRBV11-2 and J usage is TRBJ2-1; 9 bases map to TRBD2. CDR1 and CDR2 (germline): SGHAT, FQNNGV. The length of the CDR3 is 14 residues. The junction had 1 base not matched to a gene; V was cut back by 3 bases and J by 4 bases. DNA of the CDR3: TGTGCCAGCAGCTTGACTAGCGGATACAATGAGCAGTTCTTC. The encoded protein is CASSLTSGYNEQFF.

The chain employs TRBV7-2 and TRBJ2-7; tentatively, D is TRBD2 (6 bases). Trimming shortened V by 3 bases and J by 2 bases, and 8 bases separated the two germline ends. Germline V gene sequence: CDR1 SGHTA, CDR2 FQGNSA. There are 13 residues in the CDR3. The DNA of the CDR3 is TGTGCCAGCAGCTTTAGCGGTCCCTACGAGCAGTACTTC. This codes for CASSFSGPYEQYF.

The chain carries TRBV5-1 and TRBJ2-7, with 7 bases lining up with TRBD2. With V trimmed by 4 bases and J by 3 bases, 1 base remained unmatched. The CDR3 spans 12 residues. Germline V lookup: CDR1 SGHRS, CDR2 YFSETQ. This CDR3 reads CASSGEGYEQYF. CDR3 DNA: TGCGCCAGCAGCGGGGAGGGCTACGAGCAGTACTTC.

V gene TRBV7-9 combines with J gene TRBJ2-7; D perhaps matches TRBD2 (5 bases). CDR1 is SEHNR and CDR2 is FQNEAQ in the germline V gene (reference sequence). The V end lost 6 bases, the J end lost 3 bases, and 21 bases lay between the germline ends. This CDR3 spans 16 amino acids. Here the CDR3 reads CASSPLTVLGVYEQYF. CDR3 coding DNA: TGTGCCAGCAGTCCTCTAACGGTCCTCGGGGTCTACGAGCAGTACTTC.

This clone appeared a few times. The chain combines TRBV7-8 with TRBJ2-7; perhaps D is TRBD1 or TRBD2 (5 bases each). Germline CDR1 reads SGHVS; CDR2 reads FQNEAQ. The ends were cut back, 6 bases at V and 3 bases at J, with 12 bases in the middle. The CDR3 contains 13 residues. The CDR3: CASSPGPYYEQYF. The DNA for the CDR3 is TGTGCCAGCAGTCCGGGACCTTACTACGAGCAGTACTTC.

This clone showed up just a few times. The chain combines TRBV23-1 with TRBJ1-2; D is unclear. Being an ORF, TRBV23-1 has a function that is uncertain. V was shortened by 10 bases and J by 4 bases, with 10 bases between the two germline ends. The CDR3 is 11 residues long. CDR3 amino acids: CANGSTYGYTF. The CDR3 DNA reads TGCGCCAACGGGAGTACCTATGGCTACACCTTC.